The sample holds many counts of the clone carrying this T cell receptor (beta chain). The sample is drawn from a study of CD8+CD57+ T cells in acquired aplastic anemia. Overall study context: DNA per sorted CD4+ or CD8+ sample ranged roughly 0.17 to 27.4 ug, averaging approximately 3.3 ug. Healthy donors had, on average, approximately 9.9 million reads for their CD4+ cells.

The CDR3 has 14 amino acids. In germline, CDR1 is DFQATT, CDR2 SNEGSKA (reference sequence). V shed 6 bases, J shed 5 bases, and the junction held 9 bases outside the gene matches. Profiling that covered TCR beta VDJ and CDR3 relied on genomic DNA as its template. From the reads, TCRdb called clonotypes with MiXCR, one entry per CDR3 protein. The repertoire holds under 250,000 distinct CDR3 sequences, with about 37% as singletons. Specimen: sorted CD4+, CD8+, or CD8+CD57+ T cells (not recorded which) from PBMCs. This chain connects TRBV20-1 to TRBJ1-4; 7 nucleotides line up with TRBD1. This TCR came from a human donor in good health, serving as a control. CDR3 residues: CSAKGQEWNEKLFF. CDR3 DNA: TGCAGTGCAAAAGGACAGGAGTGGAATGAAAAACTGTTTTTT.